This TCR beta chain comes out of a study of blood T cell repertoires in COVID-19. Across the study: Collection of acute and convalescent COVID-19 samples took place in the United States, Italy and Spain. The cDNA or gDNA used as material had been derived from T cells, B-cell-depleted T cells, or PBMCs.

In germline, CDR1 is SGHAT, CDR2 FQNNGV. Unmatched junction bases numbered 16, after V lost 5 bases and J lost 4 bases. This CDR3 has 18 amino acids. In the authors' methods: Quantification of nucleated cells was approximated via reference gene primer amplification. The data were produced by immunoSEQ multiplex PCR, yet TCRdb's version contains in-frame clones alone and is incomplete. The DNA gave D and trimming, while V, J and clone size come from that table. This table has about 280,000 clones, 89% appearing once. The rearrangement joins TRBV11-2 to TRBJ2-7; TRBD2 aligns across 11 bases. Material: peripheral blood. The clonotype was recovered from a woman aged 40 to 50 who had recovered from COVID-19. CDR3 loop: CASSRTGTSGPRRYEQYF. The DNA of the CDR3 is TGTGCCAGCAGCAGGACCGGGACTAGCGGACCCCGCCGGTACGAGCAGTACTTC. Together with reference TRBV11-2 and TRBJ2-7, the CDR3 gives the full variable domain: EAGVAQSPRYKIIEKRQSVAFWCNPISGHATLYWYQQILGQGPKLLIQFQNNGVVDDSQLPKDRFSAERLKGVDSTLKIQPAKLEDSAVYLCASSRTGTSGPRRYEQYFGPGTRLTVT.